This T cell receptor beta chain was sequenced in a study of T cells in localized non-small cell lung cancer. The CDR3 length is 14 residues. V dropped 6 bases and J dropped 2; count of bases not matched to a gene: 5. Looked up from germline, CDR1 is LNHDA and CDR2 is SQIVND (reference sequence). Sequencing used immunoSEQ multiplex PCR; TCRdb keeps in-frame clones, though not all of them. The table records tens of thousands of clones, roughly 85% of them present only once. Findings of the study overall: Sequencing involved a lone tumor region, leaving heterogeneity possible.

Comments on this clone: The antigen is unknown.

J is TRBJ1-2 and V is TRBV19; 8 bases line up with TRBD1. This sequence originates from a woman between 35 and 70 years old with stage I lung adenocarcinoma. This specimen was peripheral blood, taken before any cancer treatment. CDR3 DNA sequence: TGTGCCAGTAGAACGGACAGGGCCAACTATGGCTACACCTTC. Protein: CASRTDRANYGYTF.